This T cell receptor beta chain stems from a study of molecular identifiers for immune sequencing clone quantification (dated by TCRdb to 2017 to 2018). Regarding the study in general: For a replicate experiment, the RNA from either about 20,000 or 100,000 naive CD8 T cells was divided into five aliquots, and four of those aliquots went on to sequencing. CD8 T cells were used in a methods study to benchmark molecular-identifier clustering-based TCR repertoire sequencing (MIDCIRS) and TCR RNA copy counting. General conclusions and limits of the study: The sizes of highly expanded clones could end up underestimated when identical TCR molecules share a barcode. In CMV-specific effector cells, over 99% of molecules were held by clones above 20 RNA copies, whereas under 1% of molecules were held by such clones in naive cells. When barcode sub-clustering was not used, chimeric consensus sequences inflated TCR diversity, with chimeras reaching as high as 47%. Even against a background of about 960,000 naive CD8 T cells, spiked-in Jurkat TCR RNA amounting to a single cell's worth was reported to be detectable. Modeling indicated about 3.1 TCR RNA copies recovered per cell, compared with around 11 by digital PCR, which implies a capture efficiency of around 30%. The naive libraries included spiked-in Jurkat TCR RNA (about nine copies' worth), and this Jurkat TCR RNA is not part of the donor repertoire.

Library preparation employed PCR. The instrument was an Illumina HiSeq 4000. Preparation of bulk TCR libraries followed a previously described approach, with the TCR primers listed in Table S5. Purification of total RNA was performed with the Qiagen AllPrep DNA/RNA kit. Before analysis, reads from multiple sequencing runs of the same library were pooled. The authors processed their data as follows. Reads were retained only if an exact TCR constant sequence was present, and the retained reads were trimmed to 150 nt and grouped according to their 12-nt molecular barcodes. Within each barcode group, reads were sub-clustered at a 15% Levenshtein threshold, and quality-weighted consensus sequences were built per RNA molecule. Non-functional sequences were excluded, and lower-count sequences lying one edit away from another sequence were also excluded. Based on a fit of two negative binomial distributions, barcode sub-clusters having less than 20% of the maximum read count were discarded. TCRdb trimmed public reads at Q25 via fastp, called clones via MiXCR and kept in-frame beta chains. Rows with a matching CDR3 protein are joined into one entry that keeps the most common DNA and genes. V and J calls and clone size were set by TCRdb, not the authors. A total of about 640,000 distinct CDR3 sequences appear in this sample, approximately 20% of them only once. Together, the top ten hold roughly 0.85% of the sample.

Naive CD8 T cell libraries were made from about 20,000 to 1,000,000 sorted cells using 10%, 30% or 50% of purified RNA. Naive CD8 T cells were FACS-sorted as CD8+CD4-CCR7+CD45RA+ on a BD FACSAria II into RLT Plus buffer. To test detection sensitivity, Jurkat RNA equal to 9 to 10 TCR copies was added to samples of about 20,000-1,000,000 naive CD8 T cells. CD8 T cells were enriched with RosetteSep CD8+ T Cell Enrichment Cocktail and Ficoll-Paque, followed by ACK red cell lysis. This clonotype was seen only a few times. This clone's antigen is unknown. No base quality information exists; no much larger clone differs at one position. Between the V and J ends, shortened by 7 bases and 2 bases respectively, the junction contains 14 bases. The CDR3, cysteine through phenylalanine, is 14 amino acids long. The sequence is cut down to CDR3 DNA, 42 bases in frame from base 1. CDR1 and CDR2 (SQVTM, ANQGSEA) derive from the germline V gene.

The chain links TRBV29-1 with TRBJ2-2; tentative D gene TRBD1, with 6 bases matching. Sequenced material: naive CD8+ T cells from blood, with Jurkat cell RNA spiked in. The meaning of the sample's cell subset or site label: FACS-sorted CD8+CD4-CCR7+CD45RA+ naive T cells. This receptor was identified in a human donor in good health. Some libraries in this study had Jurkat cell RNA spiked in. The CDR3 sequence is CSANRDINTGELFF. In nucleotide form, the sequence is TGCAGCGCCAACCGGGACATAAACACCGGGGAGCTGTTTTTT.